In this sample, the clone carrying this T cell receptor (beta chain) turned up a few times. Repertoires were generated with immunoSEQ multiplex PCR, while TCRdb's copy carries only in-frame clones and drops some. The sample lists around 240,000 clones; roughly 79% were seen once. The data are from a study of blood T cell repertoires in COVID-19. About the research overall: Sites across the United States, Italy and Spain contributed samples from acute and convalescent COVID-19.

V gave up 5 bases and J gave up 3 bases, with 7 bases separating them. Germline CDR1 and CDR2: MDHEN and SYDVKM. This CDR3 comprises 12 residues. This chain uses TRBV28 with TRBJ1-2; D ambiguous. Sequencing was done on a sample of peripheral blood. This receptor was taken from a woman over 75 with acute or convalescent COVID-19. The CDR3 DNA follows: TGTGCCAGCAGTGCAACAGACTATGGCTACACCTTC. Its protein product is CASSATDYGYTF.